This TCR beta chain was sequenced during a study of blood T cell repertoires in COVID-19. Study at large: Samples taken during acute and convalescent COVID-19 were collected in the United States, Italy and Spain. T cells, B-cell-depleted T cells, or PBMCs supplied cDNA or gDNA.

Authors' data handling: Reference gene primers were amplified, and this amplification served to estimate nucleated cell counts. Produced via immunoSEQ multiplex PCR; TCRdb's table is partial and in-frame only. The V and J calls and the clone size are those of that table, but D and trimming were determined from the DNA. Among approximately 300,000 clones listed, around nine tenths were seen once. Germline-derived CDR1 and CDR2 are KGHSH and LQKENI. V shed 2 bases and J shed 0 bases, with 14 bases lying between them. This CDR3 has 17 residues. This chain uses TRBV18 with TRBJ1-3; D ambiguous. Material: peripheral blood. This TCR was recovered from a man aged 30-40 years with acute or convalescent COVID-19. DNA for the CDR3: TGTGCCAGCTCACCAACAAGAGGAGGGATCTCTGGAAACACCATATATTTT. Its protein is CASSPTRGGISGNTIYF.